This entry concerns a single T cell receptor (beta chain). This clonotype appeared many times. It has no known antigen specificity. No base qualities exist here, and no much larger clone lies one base off it. This specimen comes from a study of blood T cells in healthy people across ages (dated by TCRdb to between 2015 and 2016). Context from the whole study: In model experiments, template switching captured about one uniquely barcoded TCR beta cDNA molecule for every two T cells. To track age-related changes in TCR beta repertoire diversity, the study relied on deep sequencing normalized with unique cDNA molecular identifiers. Four age groups were formed from the donors: young (average approximately 16 years), middle-aged (approximately 39), aged (around 68) and long-lived (roughly 81). To avoid experimental bias, donors of different ages were randomly spread across the sequencing lanes. Using the same blood draw, the study looked at two additional independent replicas of 1 million unique cDNA reads for two donors, one aged 18 to 30 and the other aged 80 or older. Broad study findings and their caveats: Because profiling used bulk unsorted PBMCs, naive and antigen-experienced compartments could not be compared conclusively. Because the CMV infection status of the donors was unknown, age-related changes in expanded clonotypes may potentially have been confounded. Observed TCR beta diversity per million T cells fell roughly linearly with age, and a significant reduction was already apparent by age around 40. Compared with the aged group, the long-lived group had more naive CD4+ T cells, fewer expanded clones and increased TCR diversity, a pattern suggesting age selection. Total diversity estimates from one million sequenced T cells were considered lower bounds and underestimates. The percentage of naive T cells measured by flow cytometry correlated strongly with observed TCR beta diversity.

Reading the germline V gene (reference sequence) gives CDR1 DFQATT and CDR2 SNEGSKA. From its cysteine to its phenylalanine, the CDR3 spans 16 amino acids. CDR3 DNA only is kept here, 48 bases in frame from base 1. Deletion took 0 bases off V and 2 bases off J, with a span of 14 bases between the germline ends. Receptors were amplified or captured by 5' RACE. Instrument on record: Illumina HiSeq 2500. A second PCR of roughly 7 to 12 cycles was run with a J-beta primer mix and a sample-barcoded 5' primer. A template-switch 5' adaptor carrying 12 random nucleotides introduced a unique molecular identifier onto each TCR beta cDNA molecule. Each sample yielded at least 3 million CDR3-containing paired-end reads. The Mint cDNA synthesis kit, primed by a TRBC-specific oligonucleotide, was used to synthesize first-strand cDNA from all RNA. All cDNA was treated with uracil-DNA glycosylase and then went through a first 18-cycle PCR with the universal primers M1SS and BC2_uni_R. Turning to the authors' computational methods: Each sample was normalized by randomly selecting 1 million high-quality reads, each carrying a distinct molecular identifier. Reads sharing molecular identifiers were discarded rather than binned into consensus sequences. CDR3 identification, clonotype clustering and error correction used MiTCR with a Q25 quality threshold and the strictest error-elimination algorithm. A nonparametric unseen species model using Euler transformation provided a lower-bound estimate of total TCR beta diversity. The raw public data were reprocessed by TCRdb itself: fastp quality trimming at Q25, MiXCR clonotype calling, in-frame beta chains only. Every CDR3 protein is listed once, alongside the most common genes and DNA of its rows. Clone size and V and J calls follow TCRdb, not the original study. This sample is represented by about 700,000 distinct CDR3 sequences; less than 40% of them were singletons. The top ten clones comprise less than 20% of the sample.

Donors were a few dozen systemically healthy Caucasian individuals from Russia aged about 6 to 100 years. Ten milliliters of peripheral blood were drawn from each donor into EDTA-treated Vacutainer tubes. Ficoll-Paque density-gradient centrifugation was used to isolate PBMCs, with at least 6 million per sample. Total RNA was extracted from PBMCs with Trizol reagent, with at least 6 micrograms obtained per sample. The percentages of naive CD45RAhigh/CD27high T cells were determined by flow cytometry on a PBMC aliquot from every donor. The sample comprised blood. The chain employs TRBV20-1 and TRBJ2-1; the D gene is perhaps TRBD2, on 6 matching bases. This TCR was sampled from a woman older than 75 in good health. Donor details come from another sample of the same person, matched by shared clones. The nucleotide sequence is TGCAGTGCTAGAGAGAGTTCTAGCGTAACCTACAATGAGCAGTTCTTC. Translation gives CSARESSSVTYNEQFF.